The 5 T cell receptor beta chains reported below all come from one sample, sequenced in a study of blood T cells in healthy people across ages. Sample-barcoded 5' priming and a J-beta primer mix drove a second PCR of 7 to 11 cycles. TCRdb independently ran MiXCR on the 5' RACE reads; one entry per CDR3 protein. Altogether some 710,000 distinct CDR3 sequences are present, more than 35% being singletons, with the ten largest covering roughly 20%. The specimen was blood. The receptor set was obtained from a man aged 80 or over in good health.

V gene TRBV14 combines with J gene TRBJ2-3, with 8 bases identical to TRBD2. The V segment lost 0 bases and the J segment 2 bases; nucleotides outside the gene matches: 7. The CDR3 extends over 17 amino acids. The germline CDR1 and CDR2 sequences are SGHDN and FVKESK. CDR3: CASSQDLSGGLTDTQYF. CDR3 nucleotides: TGTGCCAGCAGCCAAGATTTGAGCGGGGGACTCACAGATACGCAGTATTTT.

This clonotype was seen ten or more times. V gene TRBV4-3 combines with J gene TRBJ2-5, with D perhaps given as TRBD1 or TRBD2 (5 bases each). The germline V and J ends were trimmed by 4 bases and 1 base, with 10 bases remaining between them. Germline assignment: CDR1 LGHNA and CDR2 YSLEER. There are 14 residues in the CDR3. CDR3 loop: CASSPSGTQETQYF. Here the CDR3 DNA reads TGCGCCAGCAGCCCATCCGGGACCCAAGAGACCCAGTACTTC.

Turning to this clonotype: A much larger clonotype is one base distant, so this may be a read error. The chain joins TRBV27 to TRBJ2-7; TRBD2 aligns across 10 bases. Unmatched junction bases numbered 5, after V lost 6 bases and J lost 0 bases. The length of the CDR3 is 15 residues. The V gene's germline CDR1 is MNHEY and CDR2 SMNVEV (reference sequence). The CDR3, as DNA: TGTGCCAGCAGCCCGGGACTAGCGCGCTCCTACGAGCAGTACTTC. Translated, it gives CASSPGLARSYEQYF.

In its sample, this clonotype was seen once. The chain links TRBV20-1 to TRBJ2-1; D is ambiguous. CDR1 DFQATT and CDR2 SNEGSKA come from the germline V gene (reference sequence). The CDR3 is 13 amino acids. Trimming took off 6 bases at V and 6 bases at J, with 15 bases between the two ends. This CDR3 is CSANWNSRNEQFF. CDR3 bases: TGCAGTGCCAACTGGAACAGTCGCAATGAGCAGTTCTTC.

The chain is built from TRBV3-1 and TRBJ1-1; perhaps TRBD1 as D (5 bases). Trimming left V 0 bases short and J 3 bases short, with 11 bases between. Germline V gene sequence: CDR1 LGHDT, CDR2 YNNKEL (reference sequence). The CDR3 spans 15 residues. CDR3 region: CASSQDRGGDTEAFF. The CDR3 DNA reads as TGTGCCAGCAGCCAAGACCGCGGGGGGGACACTGAAGCTTTCTTT.